This entry lists 26 T cell receptor beta chains sequenced from one sample in a study of early T cells in non-severe SARS-CoV-2 infection. TCRdb ran MiXCR on the 5' RACE reads and lists one entry per CDR3 protein. The sample has 50,000 to 60,000 distinct CDR3 sequences, around 13% seen once. The material sequenced was whole blood. Receptors originate from an adult who was a healthcare worker with PCR-confirmed SARS-CoV-2 infection or an uninfected control (not recorded which).

This clonotype was observed at least ten times. This chain connects TRBV6-1 to TRBJ1-2; D gene ambiguous. Per germline, CDR1 MNHNS and CDR2 SASEGT. This CDR3 spans 16 amino acids. V lost 2 bases and J lost 4, with 17 bases in between. CDR3 coding DNA: TGTGCCAGCAGTGAAAGATTGGGAGGGCCTTTCTATGGCTACACCTTC. This gives the protein CASSERLGGPFYGYTF.

This clonotype occurred a few times. CDR3 DNA sequence: TGTGCCAGCAGCCAAGATCCGCGACTAGCGGGGGGACAACACCCCACAGATACGCAGTATTTT. This gives the protein CASSQDPRLAGGQHPTDTQYF. The genes are TRBV4-2 and TRBJ2-3; 13 bases agree with TRBD2. Trimming cost V 0 bases and J 2 bases; bases outside gene matches: 14. The CDR3 is made up of 21 amino acids. From germline, CDR1 is LGHNA and CDR2 YNFKEQ.

In this sample, this clonotype turned up many times. The chain combines TRBV19 with TRBJ1-1; 7 positions agree with TRBD1. Losses at the gene ends were 5 bases for V and 0 bases for J; bases not matched to a gene: 15. Germline CDR1 and CDR2: LNHDA and SQIVND (reference sequence). CDR3 length: 18 residues. The CDR3 DNA reads TGTGCCAGTAGTGCCGAAACAGGGGTGGGGACCATGAACACTGAAGCTTTCTTT. It translates to CASSAETGVGTMNTEAFF.

Concerning this clonotype: It may be a read error: a sequence one base away is much more abundant. The rearrangement uses TRBV10-3 and TRBJ2-3, with D uncertain. Per germline, CDR1 ENHRY and CDR2 SYGVKD. This CDR3 is built from 14 residues. The CDR3 nucleotides are TGTGCCATCAGTGAGTCGAAAGGCACAGATACGCTGTATTTT. Amino acid sequence: CAISESKGTDTLYF.

A remark on this clonotype: The missing conserved phenylalanine or tryptophan at the end of this CDR3 makes a read error likely. This chain uses TRBV5-8 with TRBJ2-3; a possible D gene is TRBD1 (6 bases). Germline assignment: CDR1 SGHTS and CDR2 YDEGEE. This CDR3 is 12 amino acids long. Trimming pared 3 bases from V and 6 bases from J, leaving 8 bases between. This CDR3 is CASSSTGDTQYL. CDR3 in DNA: TGTGCCAGCAGCTCTACAGGGGATACGCAGTATCTT.

The V gene is TRBV30, the J gene TRBJ1-1; D is possibly TRBD1 (5 bases). The CDR3 runs to 17 residues. Germline CDR1 and CDR2: GTSNPN and SVGIG (reference sequence). Trimming cost V 0 bases and J 0 bases, with 17 bases left between them. As DNA, the CDR3 is TGTGCCTGGAGTGTCCGGGGGGGTCGGGGCATGAACACTGAAGCTTTCTTT. It is translated as CAWSVRGGRGMNTEAFF.

The V call is TRBV10-3, the J call TRBJ2-6; 9 bases fit TRBD1. This CDR3 has 16 residues. The junction had 3 bases not matched to a gene; V was cut back by 4 bases and J by 2 bases. The germline CDR1 and CDR2 sequences are ENHRY and SYGVKD. In DNA, the CDR3 is TGTGCCATCAGTGGAGACAGGGGGACTGGGGCCAACGTCCTGACTTTC. It translates to CAISGDRGTGANVLTF.

This clonotype appeared a few times. CDR3 sequence (DNA): TGTGCCAGTAGTATGGCCCTGGACAGCTATGGCTACACCTTC. Translating gives CASSMALDSYGYTF. The chain links TRBV19 to TRBJ1-2, with D tentatively TRBD1 (6 bases). The CDR3 has 14 residues. The V end lost 3 bases, the J end lost 4 bases, and 12 bases lay between the germline ends. Germline lookup yields CDR1 LNHDA and CDR2 SQIVND (reference sequence).

This clonotype has ten or more counts. The chain combines TRBV2 with TRBJ1-5; D is undetermined. Trimming removed 5 bases from V and 4 bases from J, with 9 bases in between. Germline CDR1 is SNHLY and CDR2 is FYNNEI. This CDR3 comprises 13 residues. CDR3 coding DNA: TGTGCCAGCAGTCATGACGGGAATCAGCCCCAGCATTTT. It translates to CASSHDGNQPQHF.

The chain links TRBV6-1 to TRBJ2-5; D not resolved. In germline, CDR1 is MNHNS, CDR2 SASEGT. V shed 0 bases and J shed 5 bases, with 4 bases lying between them. The CDR3 is 12 amino acids. This CDR3 is CASSEAGETQYF. In DNA form, the CDR3 reads TGTGCCAGCAGTGAAGCCGGTGAGACCCAGTACTTC.

The V gene is TRBV5-1, the J gene TRBJ2-2, with D perhaps TRBD1 (7 bases). Between the trimmed V and J ends, which lost 4 bases and 4 bases, there was a span of 17 bases. Germline values: CDR1 SGHRS, CDR2 YFSETQ. This CDR3 region has 16 residues. Here the CDR3 reads CASSPPRQGLTGELFF. As DNA, the CDR3 is TGCGCCAGCAGCCCGCCCCGACAGGGACTCACCGGGGAGCTGTTTTTT.

This clonotype was found many times. The chain carries TRBV5-1 and TRBJ2-2, with a possible D match to TRBD2 (5 bases). Per germline, CDR1 SGHRS and CDR2 YFSETQ. The CDR3 loop spans 15 amino acids. V lost 9 bases and J 6 bases, leaving 21 bases between the germline ends. The DNA of the CDR3 is TGCGCCACCAAAGACGGGCTTCCCGGGGCCGGGGAGCTGTTTTTT. Translation gives CATKDGLPGAGELFF.

This clonotype was picked up one time. The genes are TRBV14 and TRBJ1-5, with unresolved D. Germline V gives CDR1 SGHDN, CDR2 FVKESK. Trimming pared 4 bases from V and 7 bases from J, leaving 2 bases between. CDR3 size: 10 residues. The chain's CDR3 is CASSLQPQHF. The CDR3 nucleotides are TGTGCCAGCAGCCTACAGCCCCAGCATTTT. The variable domain in full, with the rest retrieved from reference TRBV14 and TRBJ1-5, is EAGVTQFPSHSVIEKGQTVTLRCDPISGHDNLYWYRRVMGKEIKFLLHFVKESKQDESGMPNNRFLAERTGGTYSTLKVQPAELEDSGVYFCASSLQPQHFGDGTRLSIL.

This clonotype came up a few times. The chain couples TRBV5-6 to TRBJ1-3; TRBD1 matches at 9 bases. Germline-derived CDR1 and CDR2 are SGHDT and YYEEEE. The CDR3 extends over 17 amino acids. V was clipped by 4 bases and J by 1 base; unmatched bases: 9. For the CDR3, the DNA is TGTGCCAGCAGCCACGTACAGGGGGCGAGGTCTGGAAACACCATATATTTT. It translates to CASSHVQGARSGNTIYF. Based on the CDR3 plus reference TRBV5-6 and TRBJ1-3, the full variable domain is DAGVTQSPTHLIKTRGQQVTLRCSPKSGHDTVSWYQQALGQGPQFIFQYYEEEERQRGNFPDRFSGHQFPNYSSELNVNALLLGDSALYLCASSHVQGARSGNTIYFGEGSWLTVV.

A remark on this clonotype: An end of the junction does not agree with germline; a read error may underlie this. The chain employs TRBV20-1 and TRBJ2-1; 9 nucleotides line up with TRBD2. From germline, CDR1 is DFQATT and CDR2 SNEGSKA (reference sequence). The CDR3 is 15 amino acids. The CDR3: CGARDRRGGNNEQFF. The CDR3 DNA sequence: TGCGGTGCTAGAGATCGGCGGGGGGGTAACAATGAGCAGTTCTTC.

The sample holds a few counts of this clonotype. The chain carries TRBV14 and TRBJ1-4; no clear D gene. Trimming left V 4 bases short and J 6 bases short, with 12 bases between. Germline V CDR1 and CDR2: SGHDN, FVKESK. The CDR3 loop spans 14 amino acids. CDR3 nucleotides: TGTGCCAGCAGCCCCACCGCCTGGGATGAAAAACTGTTTTTT. It codes for CASSPTAWDEKLFF.

This clonotype appeared many times. The chain carries TRBV18 and TRBJ2-7; D uncertain. Germline values: CDR1 KGHSH, CDR2 LQKENI. Trimming removed 4 bases at V and 2 bases at J, with 15 bases between. The CDR3 runs 15 residues. The CDR3 bases are TGTGCCAGCTCACTTTTCCCGGCAGAACCCTACGAGCAGTACTTC. Amino acids: CASSLFPAEPYEQYF.

This clonotype was seen many times. This chain links TRBV11-2 with TRBJ2-7; 7 bases map to TRBD1. The germline V gene has CDR1 SGHAT and CDR2 FQNNGV. The CDR3 has 16 amino acids. Trimming removed 7 bases from V and 6 bases from J; junction bases left unmatched: 18. Here the CDR3 reads CASTRSSGTDGREQYF. CDR3 coding DNA: TGTGCCAGCACCCGATCGAGTGGGACAGACGGCCGCGAGCAGTACTTC.

The sample holds a few counts of this clonotype. The chain is built from TRBV29-1 and TRBJ1-1; D is undetermined. V shed 4 bases and J shed 7 bases, with 13 bases lying between them. The CDR3 spans 12 residues. CDR1 SQVTM and CDR2 ANQGSEA come from the germline V gene. The CDR3 DNA reads as TGCAGCGTTGTTAACGGGGTCAGTGAAGCTTTCTTT. This encodes CSVVNGVSEAFF. Full variable domain (outside the CDR3, taken from reference TRBV29-1 and TRBJ1-1): SAVISQKPSRDICQRGTSLTIQCQVDSQVTMMFWYRQQPGQSLTLIATANQGSEATYESGFVIDKFPISRPNLTFSTLTVSNMSPEDSSIYLCSVVNGVSEAFFGQGTRLTVV.

This clonotype was picked up many times. The chain links TRBV5-3 to TRBJ1-1, with a weak D call TRBD1 (5 bases). TRBV5-3 is sorted into the ORF group, with uncertain function. The CDR3 length is 14 residues. V was trimmed by 0 bases and J by 10 bases, leaving 16 bases between them. The CDR3 nucleotides are TGTGCCAGAAGCTTGGCCAGGCAGGGAAAGGGAGCTTTCTTT. Its translation is CARSLARQGKGAFF.

At least ten counts were recorded for this clonotype. This chain uses TRBV5-8 with TRBJ1-2; D remains unclear. The germline V gene encodes CDR1 SGHTS and CDR2 YDEGEE. The CDR3 runs to 13 residues. V gave up 1 base and J gave up 2 bases, with 6 bases separating them. The CDR3 DNA sequence: TGTGCCAGCAGCTTGCTTCAAAACTATGGCTACACCTTC. This codes for CASSLLQNYGYTF.

The genes are TRBV25-1 and TRBJ2-3; 10 bases line up with TRBD1. The CDR3 is made up of 15 amino acids. Germline V lookup: CDR1 MGHDK, CDR2 SYGVNS. Germline trimming cut 4 bases from V and 1 base from J; bases unmatched to any gene: 2. CDR3 in DNA: TGTGCCAGCAGTGTCGGGACAGGGGGCACAGATACGCAGTATTTT. Translating it yields CASSVGTGGTDTQYF.

The V gene is TRBV6-1, the J gene TRBJ2-3; D remains ambiguous. Deletions cut 7 bases from V and 2 bases from J, with 7 bases between. Germline V gene sequence: CDR1 MNHNS, CDR2 SASEGT. The length of the CDR3 is 12 residues. The CDR3 sequence is CASTPPTDTQYF. The CDR3 DNA reads TGTGCCAGCACCCCCCCCACAGATACGCAGTATTTT.

This clonotype was counted between two and nine times. J is TRBJ2-2 and V is TRBV27; the D gene is possibly TRBD1 (7 bases). Germline CDR1 MNHEY, CDR2 SMNVEV (reference sequence). V was cut by 4 bases and J by 2 bases, with 17 bases left in between. The CDR3 sequence is 17 residues long. CDR3 coding DNA: TGTGCCAGCAGTTCGCTACAGGGGAGGATTAACACCGGGGAGCTGTTTTTT. Amino acids: CASSSLQGRINTGELFF.

This clonotype was picked up a small number of times. This rearrangement joins TRBV7-2 to TRBJ2-2; 11 nucleotides agree with TRBD2. Unmatched junction bases numbered 9, after V lost 5 bases and J lost 1 base. The germline V gene has CDR1 SGHTA and CDR2 FQGNSA. This CDR3 comprises 18 residues. The CDR3 coding sequence is TGTGCCAGCAGCGCTTCGACTAGCGGGGCACAGAACACCGGGGAGCTGTTTTTT. Its protein product is CASSASTSGAQNTGELFF.

J is TRBJ2-5 and V is TRBV7-6; perhaps TRBD2 as D (6 bases). The CDR3 totals 13 residues. Germline V gene sequence: CDR1 SGHVS, CDR2 FNYEAQ. Trimming stripped 2 bases from V and 6 bases from J, with 10 bases between. CDR3 in amino acids: CASSLRGIQTQYF. The CDR3 DNA reads as TGTGCCAGCAGCTTACGGGGGATACAGACCCAGTACTTC.